The rows below give T cell receptor beta chains drawn from one sample of a study of T cells after yellow fever vaccination. TCRdb re-derived calls from the 5' RACE reads in MiXCR, one entry per CDR3 protein. The sample shows some 110,000 distinct CDR3 sequences, about 7.2% of them seen only once. This specimen was CD4+ T cells sorted from PBMCs, taken around 45 days after the first yellow fever vaccination. These TCRs come from a man between 18 and 35 years old who received the YFV17D yellow fever vaccine. CDR3s include the opening cysteine and the closing phenylalanine or tryptophan. A D gene is named only where the DNA matches it firmly. Clone size is not always given. Where it is, it says once, few, many or a class for expanded clones.

d_call j_call v_call clone_size cdr3_nt cdr3_aa
TRBD1 TRBJ2-2 TRBV2 . TGTGCCAGCCGAGGTGACAGGGCCAACACCGGGGAGCTGTTTTTT CASRGDRANTGELFF
TRBD1 TRBJ2-5 TRBV4-3 many TGTGCCAGCAGCCGGGACAGGGGAGAGACCCAGTACTTC CASSRDRGETQYF
. TRBJ2-3 TRBV18 many TGTGCCAGCTCACCAAGCACAGATACGCAGTATTTT CASSPSTDTQYF
. TRBJ2-5 TRBV5-1 few TGCGCCAGCACCCTTTCGGGGGCGTCAGAGACCCAGTACTTC CASTLSGASETQYF
TRBD1 TRBJ2-2 TRBV6-1 many TGTGCCAGCAGCACAGGGGGCGCAGGTCATACCGGGGAGCTGTTTTTT CASSTGGAGHTGELFF
. TRBJ2-5 TRBV10-3 many TGTGCCATCAGCGTACGTGGGCAAGAGACCCAGTACTTC CAISVRGQETQYF
TRBD2 TRBJ2-3 TRBV7-2 few TGTGCCAGCAGCCCTACAGCGGGGGGGAGCCCAGATACGCAGTATTTT CASSPTAGGSPDTQYF
TRBD1 TRBJ1-1 TRBV5-1 medium-sized TGCGCCAGCAGCTTGGGGGACAGAATCCCCACTGAAGCTTTCTTT CASSLGDRIPTEAFF
. TRBJ1-5 TRBV7-2 . TGTGCCAGCAGCTTAGAGGGGACCCAAAATCAGCCCCAGCATTTT CASSLEGTQNQPQHF
TRBD2 TRBJ2-3 TRBV7-2 few TGTGCCAGCAGCCCGATACTAGCGGGGGGGCATCCAGATACGCAGTATTTT CASSPILAGGHPDTQYF
TRBD1 TRBJ1-5 TRBV18 many TGTGCCAGCTCACCCGGGACAGGACAACAGCCCCAGCATTTT CASSPGTGQQPQHF
TRBD1 TRBJ1-6 TRBV6-1 many TGTGCCAGCAGCCCGACAGGGGGCGCCCGTAATTCACCCCTCCACTTT CASSPTGGARNSPLHF
TRBD1 TRBJ2-5 TRBV5-1 many TGCGCCAGCAGCTTGGCCGGGACAGGGGCCCAAGAGACCCAGTACTTC CASSLAGTGAQETQYF
. TRBJ1-3 TRBV19 . TGTGCCAGTAGTATATTCTTTACGACTTCTGGAAACACCATATATTTT CASSIFFTTSGNTIYF
. TRBJ2-7 TRBV21-1 many TGTGCCAGCAGCATACGTCGGGACCGCCGATTCTACGAGCAGTACTTC CASSIRRDRRFYEQYF
TRBD2 TRBJ2-1 TRBV5-1 many TGCGCCAGCAGCGGTTCTAGCGGGGGAAGCTCCTACAATGAGCAGTTCTTC CASSGSSGGSSYNEQFF
TRBD1 TRBJ2-3 TRBV24-1 many TGTGCCACCAGTGATCCCGGGACAGGGAGGACAGATACGCAGTATTTT CATSDPGTGRTDTQYF
. TRBJ2-1 TRBV27 many TGTGCCAGCAGTTCCGCCCCGGGAAGTCTACATTACAATGAGCAGTTCTTC CASSSAPGSLHYNEQFF
. TRBJ1-2 TRBV28 . TGTGCCAGCAGGACATCAGGAATCCGCTATGGCTACACCTTC CASRTSGIRYGYTF
TRBD2 TRBJ2-7 TRBV18 . TGTGCCAGCTCAGCCTTTACTAGCGGGGGTACCTACGAGCAGTACTTC CASSAFTSGGTYEQYF
TRBD2 TRBJ2-4 TRBV12-3/TRBV12-4 many TGTGCCAGCACCCGGGGGGAGGTCCCAAGGTGGAACATTCAGTACTTC CASTRGEVPRWNIQYF
. TRBJ2-1 TRBV4-3 many TGCGCCAGCAGCCAAGAGGAGGGGGATGAGCAGTTCTTC CASSQEEGDEQFF
. TRBJ2-7 TRBV7-9 many TGTGCCAGCAGCTTATGGGGGGCCTACGAGCAGTACTTC CASSLWGAYEQYF
TRBD1 TRBJ1-2 TRBV5-1 many TGCGCCAGCAGGCCTGGAAACAGGGGGCCCTTCCACTTC CASRPGNRGPFHF
. TRBJ1-2 TRBV5-1 many TGCGCCAGCAGCTTGGAGGCAGGGTGGGTCAACTATGGCTACACCTTC CASSLEAGWVNYGYTF
. TRBJ2-4 TRBV7-2 . TGTGCCAGCAGCCAAATGGCGGGGGCGGAGAACATTCAGTACTTC CASSQMAGAENIQYF
. TRBJ1-2 TRBV7-9 many TGTGCCAGCAGCGCTGCCTATGGCTACACCTTC CASSAAYGYTF
TRBD1 TRBJ2-5 TRBV5-1 many TGCGCCAGCAGCTTGGTTCTCCGGACAGGCCTCCAAGAGACCCAGTACTTC CASSLVLRTGLQETQYF
. TRBJ2-3 TRBV11-2 many TGTGCCAGCACCCTCGGGGACATCACAGATACGCAGTATTTT CASTLGDITDTQYF
TRBD2 TRBJ2-5 TRBV20-1 many TGCAGTGCTAGATTACTAGCGGGGGGGGATGAGACCCAGTACTTC CSARLLAGGDETQYF
TRBD2 TRBJ2-2 TRBV7-3 many TGTGCCAGCAGTCTCAGCGGGGGCCCGAACACCGGGGAGCTGTTTTTT CASSLSGGPNTGELFF
TRBD2 TRBJ2-3 TRBV3-1 few TGTGCCTGCAGTCCCGGGACTAGCGGGGGAACTAGCACAGATACGCAGTATTTT CACSPGTSGGTSTDTQYF
. TRBJ1-5 TRBV12-3/TRBV12-4 few TGTGCCAGCAGTACAGGGTTAGGCTGGCAGCCCCAGCATTTT CASSTGLGWQPQHF
. TRBJ2-2 TRBV20-1 many TGCAGTGCTCCAGACAGGCGTAACACCGGGGAGCTGTTTTTT CSAPDRRNTGELFF
. TRBJ2-3 TRBV2 . TGTGCCAGCAGTGAAAGGAGGGTCAGCACAGATACGCAGTATTTT CASSERRVSTDTQYF
TRBD1 TRBJ2-5 TRBV4-3 once TGCGCCAGCAGCCGGGACAGGAGGGAGACCCAGTACTTC CASSRDRRETQYF
. TRBJ2-3 TRBV7-8 many TGTGCCAGCAGCCCACCGAGGGTGAGCACAGATACGCAGTATTTT CASSPPRVSTDTQYF
. TRBJ1-5 TRBV10-3 many TGTGCCATCAGTGAGTCGCTCCGGGGTGGCAATCAGCCCCAGCATTTT CAISESLRGGNQPQHF
TRBD1 TRBJ1-3 TRBV9 . TGTGCCAGCAGCGGCGACAGGGGGAGAGGAAACACCATATATTTT CASSGDRGRGNTIYF
. TRBJ1-6 TRBV10-3 many TGTGCCATCAGTGACTACAGGAGCCGAATCCACTTT CAISDYRSRIHF
. TRBJ2-5 TRBV5-1 many TGCGCCAGCAGCTTGGATGAGACCCAGTACTTC CASSLDETQYF
. TRBJ1-3 TRBV27 few TGTGCCAGCAGTTTATACGGAAGCTCTGGAAACACCATATATTTT CASSLYGSSGNTIYF
. TRBJ2-5 TRBV11-3 . TGTGCCAGCAGCTTAGTTGGGTATGGGACCCAGTACTTC CASSLVGYGTQYF
TRBD2 TRBJ2-1 TRBV5-1 many TGCGCCAGCAGCTTGGGCCCTAGCGGGGGGAATGAGCAGTTCTTC CASSLGPSGGNEQFF
. TRBJ2-3 TRBV4-3 many TGCGCCAGCAGCCAAGATATCGGAGCAGATACGCAGTATTTT CASSQDIGADTQYF
TRBD2 TRBJ2-1 TRBV7-2 many TGTGCCAGCAGCTTAGCGCCCAGCGGGGGGGACAATGAGCAGTTCTTC CASSLAPSGGDNEQFF
TRBD2 TRBJ2-1 TRBV4-1 many TGCGCCAGCAGCCAACACCGTGGGGGGGGGATGTCCTACAATGAGCAGTTCTTC CASSQHRGGGMSYNEQFF
TRBD1 TRBJ1-4 TRBV20-1 many TGCAGTGCTTACCGACAGGGAGGGGAAAAACTGTTTTTT CSAYRQGGEKLFF
. TRBJ2-3 TRBV7-2 many TGTGCCAGCAGCTTGGAGTTCCCCGATACGCAGTATTTT CASSLEFPDTQYF
. TRBJ2-1 TRBV9 many TGTGCCAGCAGCGGGGGACTGGCTACTGAGCAGTTCTTC CASSGGLATEQFF
. TRBJ1-6 TRBV15 many TGTGCCACCAGCAGAGATATCTGGGAGGCCCTCCACTTT CATSRDIWEALHF
TRBD1 TRBJ2-5 TRBV6-1 many TGTGCCAGCACCCGACAGGGGGGGCCGTCAGAGACCCAGTACTTC CASTRQGGPSETQYF
. TRBJ2-5 TRBV30 . TGTGCCTGGAGTGTATTAAAGACCCAGTACTTC CAWSVLKTQYF
. TRBJ1-4 TRBV5-1 many TGCGCCAGCAGTCCCCTGGGGACAACTAATGAAAAACTGTTTTTT CASSPLGTTNEKLFF
. TRBJ2-2 TRBV5-6 many TGTGCCAGCAGCTTTCGTTTCACCGGGGAGCTGTTTTTT CASSFRFTGELFF